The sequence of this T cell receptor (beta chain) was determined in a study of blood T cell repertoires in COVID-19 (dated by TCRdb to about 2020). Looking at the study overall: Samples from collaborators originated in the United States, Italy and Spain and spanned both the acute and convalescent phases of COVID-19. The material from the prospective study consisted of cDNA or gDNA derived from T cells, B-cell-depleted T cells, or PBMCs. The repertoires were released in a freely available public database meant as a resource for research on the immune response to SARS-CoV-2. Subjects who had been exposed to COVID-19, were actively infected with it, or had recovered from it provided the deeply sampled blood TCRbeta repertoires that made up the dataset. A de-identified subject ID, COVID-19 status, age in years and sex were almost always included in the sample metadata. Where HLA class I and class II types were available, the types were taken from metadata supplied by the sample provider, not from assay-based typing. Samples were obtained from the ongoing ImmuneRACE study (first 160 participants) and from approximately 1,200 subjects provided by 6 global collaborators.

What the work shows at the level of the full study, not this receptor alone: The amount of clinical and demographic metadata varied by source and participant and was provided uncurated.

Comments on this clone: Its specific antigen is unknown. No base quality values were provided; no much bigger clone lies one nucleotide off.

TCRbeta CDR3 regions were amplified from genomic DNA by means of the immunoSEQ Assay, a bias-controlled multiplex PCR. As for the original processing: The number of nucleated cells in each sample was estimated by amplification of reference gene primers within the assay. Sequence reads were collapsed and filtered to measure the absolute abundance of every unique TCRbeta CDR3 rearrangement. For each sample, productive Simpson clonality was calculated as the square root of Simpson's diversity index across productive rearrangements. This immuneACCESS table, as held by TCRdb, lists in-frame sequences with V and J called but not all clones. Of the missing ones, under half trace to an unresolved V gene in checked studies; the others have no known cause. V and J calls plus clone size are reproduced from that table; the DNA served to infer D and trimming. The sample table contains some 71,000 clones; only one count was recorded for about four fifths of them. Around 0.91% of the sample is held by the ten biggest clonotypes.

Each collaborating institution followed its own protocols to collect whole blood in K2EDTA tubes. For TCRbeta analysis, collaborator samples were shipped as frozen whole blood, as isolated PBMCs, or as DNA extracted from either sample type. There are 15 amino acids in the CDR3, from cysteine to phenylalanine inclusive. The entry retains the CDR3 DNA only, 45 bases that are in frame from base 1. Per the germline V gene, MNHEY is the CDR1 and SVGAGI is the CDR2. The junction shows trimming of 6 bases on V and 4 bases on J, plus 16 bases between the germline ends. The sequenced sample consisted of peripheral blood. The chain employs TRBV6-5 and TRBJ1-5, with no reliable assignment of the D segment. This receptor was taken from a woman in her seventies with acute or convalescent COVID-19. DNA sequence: TGTGCCAGCAGAGACCCGGTAGGGAGGAATCAGCCCCAGCATTTT. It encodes CASRDPVGRNQPQHF.